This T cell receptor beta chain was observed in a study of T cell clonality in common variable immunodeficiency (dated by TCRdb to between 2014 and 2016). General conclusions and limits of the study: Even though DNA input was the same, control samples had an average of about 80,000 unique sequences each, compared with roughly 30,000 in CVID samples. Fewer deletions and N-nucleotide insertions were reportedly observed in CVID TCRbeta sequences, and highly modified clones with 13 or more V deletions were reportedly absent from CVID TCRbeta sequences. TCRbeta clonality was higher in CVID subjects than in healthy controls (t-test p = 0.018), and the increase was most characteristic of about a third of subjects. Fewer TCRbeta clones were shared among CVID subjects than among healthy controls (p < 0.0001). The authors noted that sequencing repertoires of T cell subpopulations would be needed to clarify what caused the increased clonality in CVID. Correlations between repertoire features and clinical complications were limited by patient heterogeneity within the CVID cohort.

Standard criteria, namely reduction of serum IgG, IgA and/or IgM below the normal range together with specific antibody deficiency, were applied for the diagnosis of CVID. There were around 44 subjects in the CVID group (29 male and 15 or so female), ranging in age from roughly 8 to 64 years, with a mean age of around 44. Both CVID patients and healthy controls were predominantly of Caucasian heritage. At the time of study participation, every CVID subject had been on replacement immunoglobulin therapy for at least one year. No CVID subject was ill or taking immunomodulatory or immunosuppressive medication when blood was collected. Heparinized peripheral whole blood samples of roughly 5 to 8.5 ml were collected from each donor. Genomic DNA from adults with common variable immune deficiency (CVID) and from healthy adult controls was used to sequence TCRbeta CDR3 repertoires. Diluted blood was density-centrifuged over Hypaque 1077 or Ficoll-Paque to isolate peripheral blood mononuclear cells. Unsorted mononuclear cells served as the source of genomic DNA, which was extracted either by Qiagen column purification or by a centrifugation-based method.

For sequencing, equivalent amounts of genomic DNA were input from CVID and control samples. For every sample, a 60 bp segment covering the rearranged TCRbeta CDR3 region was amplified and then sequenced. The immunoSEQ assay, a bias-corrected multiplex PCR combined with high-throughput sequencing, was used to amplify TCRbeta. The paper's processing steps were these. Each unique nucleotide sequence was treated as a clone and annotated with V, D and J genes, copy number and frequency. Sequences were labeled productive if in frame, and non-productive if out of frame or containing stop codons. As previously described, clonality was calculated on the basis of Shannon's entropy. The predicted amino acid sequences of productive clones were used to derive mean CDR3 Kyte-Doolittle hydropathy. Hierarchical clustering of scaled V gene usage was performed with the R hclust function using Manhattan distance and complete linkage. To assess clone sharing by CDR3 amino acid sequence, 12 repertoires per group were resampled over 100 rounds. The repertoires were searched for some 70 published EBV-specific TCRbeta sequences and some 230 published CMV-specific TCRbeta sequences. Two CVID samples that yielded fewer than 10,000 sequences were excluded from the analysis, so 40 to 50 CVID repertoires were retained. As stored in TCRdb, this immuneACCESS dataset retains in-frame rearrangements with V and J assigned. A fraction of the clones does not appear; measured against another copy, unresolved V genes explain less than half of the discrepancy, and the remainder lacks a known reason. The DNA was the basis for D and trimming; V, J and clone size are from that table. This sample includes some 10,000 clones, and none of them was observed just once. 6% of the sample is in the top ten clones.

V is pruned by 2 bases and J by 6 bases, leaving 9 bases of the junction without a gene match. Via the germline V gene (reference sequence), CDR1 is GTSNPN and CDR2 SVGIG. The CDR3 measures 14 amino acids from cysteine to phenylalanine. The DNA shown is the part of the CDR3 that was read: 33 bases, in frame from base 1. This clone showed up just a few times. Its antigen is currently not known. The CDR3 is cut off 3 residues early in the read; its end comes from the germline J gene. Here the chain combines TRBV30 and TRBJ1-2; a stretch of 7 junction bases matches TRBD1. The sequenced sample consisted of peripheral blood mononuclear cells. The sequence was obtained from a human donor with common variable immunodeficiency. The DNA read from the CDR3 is TGTGCCTGGAGTCCTCGACAGGGTCTCGATGGC. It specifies CAWSPRQGLDG. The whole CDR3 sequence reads CAWSPRQGLDGYTF.